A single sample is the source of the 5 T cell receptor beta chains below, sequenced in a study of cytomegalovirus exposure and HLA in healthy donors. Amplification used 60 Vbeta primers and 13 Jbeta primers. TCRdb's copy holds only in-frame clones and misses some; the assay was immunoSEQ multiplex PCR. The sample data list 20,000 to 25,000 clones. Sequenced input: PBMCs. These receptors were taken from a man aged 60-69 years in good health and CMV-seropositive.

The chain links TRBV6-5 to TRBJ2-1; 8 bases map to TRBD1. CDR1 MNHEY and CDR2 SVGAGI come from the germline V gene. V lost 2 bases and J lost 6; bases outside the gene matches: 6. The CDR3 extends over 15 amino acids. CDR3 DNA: TGTGCCAGCAGTTACGCCAGGGGGCTTTTCAATGAGCAGTTCTTC. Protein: CASSYARGLFNEQFF.

The CDR3 sequence is CASSLLAGGPYEQYF. For the CDR3, the DNA is TGCGCCAGCAGCCTACTAGCGGGAGGGCCGTACGAGCAGTACTTC. The chain combines TRBV5-1 with TRBJ2-7; 13 positions match TRBD2. Germline V gene sequence: CDR1 SGHRS, CDR2 YFSETQ. J was trimmed by 4 bases and V by 4 bases; bases with no gene match: 5. The CDR3 length is 15 residues.

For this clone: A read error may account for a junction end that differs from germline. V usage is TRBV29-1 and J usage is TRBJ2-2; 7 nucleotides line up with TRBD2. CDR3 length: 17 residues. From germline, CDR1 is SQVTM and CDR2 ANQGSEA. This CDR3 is CSVKESAGVGNTGELFF. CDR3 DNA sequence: TGCAGCGTTAAAGAATCGGCGGGAGTCGGGAACACCGGGGAGCTGTTTTTT.

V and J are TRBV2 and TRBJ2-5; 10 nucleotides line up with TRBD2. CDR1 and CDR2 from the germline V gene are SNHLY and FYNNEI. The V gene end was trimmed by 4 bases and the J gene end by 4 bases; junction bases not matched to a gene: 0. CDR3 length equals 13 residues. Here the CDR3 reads CASSGLAGETQYF. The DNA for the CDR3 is TGTGCCAGCAGTGGACTAGCGGGAGAGACCCAGTACTTC.

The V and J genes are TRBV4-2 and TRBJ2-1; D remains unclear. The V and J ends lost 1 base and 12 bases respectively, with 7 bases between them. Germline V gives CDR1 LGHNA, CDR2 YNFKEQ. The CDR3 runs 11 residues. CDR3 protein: CASSQGWRQFF. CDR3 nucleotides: TGTGCCAGCAGCCAAGGATGGAGGCAGTTCTTC.